Each of the 14 T cell receptor beta chains below was sequenced from the same sample in a study of glioma-infiltrating T cells after dendritic cell vaccination (dated by TCRdb to 2016 to 2017). The library was obtained by the immunoSEQ multiplex PCR assay. The clones in this table, taken by TCRdb from immuneACCESS, are in-frame only. Not every clone is retained; where verified, under half of the shortfall comes from an unresolved V gene, and the cause of the rest is unknown. The sample contains just under 100,000 clones, 65% to 85% of them found a single time. In total, the top ten clones hold about 5% of the sample. Reading the label with the study, this specimen's time point is: after dendritic cell vaccination, including at tumor progression/relapse. The starting material was blood, obtained after dendritic cell vaccination. The receptors here all came from a human donor with glioblastoma.

This clone has only one observation. This chain uses TRBV7-9 with TRBJ1-2, with 8 positions matching TRBD1. The CDR3 runs to 12 residues. Unmatched junction bases numbered 2, after V lost 3 bases and J lost 8 bases. Germline assignment: CDR1 SEHNR and CDR2 FQNEAQ (reference sequence). CDR3 DNA sequence: TGTGCCAGCAGCTTTACAGGGGGGGGCTACACCTTC. Protein: CASSFTGGGYTF. Filled out from reference TRBV7-9 and TRBJ1-2, the complete variable domain reads DTGVSQNPRHKITKRGQNVTFRCDPISEHNRLYWYRQTLGQGPEFLTYFQNEAQLEKSRLLSDRFSAERPKGSFSTLEIQRTEQGDSAMYLCASSFTGGGYTFGSGTRLTVV.

With regard to this clone: Distinct nucleotide sequences in the sample also encode this CDR3. V and J are TRBV10-3 and TRBJ2-7, with TRBD1 as a possible D gene (6 bases). The CDR3 has 15 amino acids. The ends were cut back, 4 bases at V and 0 bases at J, with 13 bases in the middle. Germline V gene sequence: CDR1 ENHRY, CDR2 SYGVKD. CDR3 residues: CAISGTALRSYEQYF. The CDR3 DNA is TGTGCCATCAGTGGGACAGCCTTACGCTCCTACGAGCAGTACTTC.

The chain links TRBV7-9 to TRBJ2-7; 8 bases are a match to TRBD2. The germline CDR1 and CDR2 sequences are SEHNR and FQNEAQ (reference sequence). The CDR3 contains 16 residues. The ends lost 4 bases at V and 7 bases at J; junction bases unmatched: 15. DNA for the CDR3: TGTGCCAGCAGCTCCCCATTCGCGGGAGGATCGTATGAGCAGTACTTC. Protein product: CASSSPFAGGSYEQYF.

The chain uses TRBV6-5 and TRBJ1-4; D perhaps matches TRBD1 (6 bases). Germline lookup yields CDR1 MNHEY and CDR2 SVGAGI. CDR3 length: 15 amino acids. Trimming cost V 2 bases and J 4 bases, with 11 bases left between them. The CDR3 region has the DNA TGTGCCAGCAGTTACACCGGACAGCTTAATGAAAAACTGTTTTTT. The encoded protein is CASSYTGQLNEKLFF.

V gene TRBV6-6 combines with J gene TRBJ2-5, with 9 bases matching TRBD2. Germline loops: CDR1 MNHNY, CDR2 SVGAGI (reference sequence). This CDR3 has 15 amino acids. J lost 4 bases, V lost 0 bases, and 3 bases had no gene match. The CDR3 loop is CASSYSAGGAETQYF. The DNA for the CDR3 is TGTGCCAGCAGTTACTCAGCGGGAGGAGCAGAGACCCAGTACTTC.

The chain combines TRBV7-3 with TRBJ1-1; possibly TRBD1 for D (5 bases). V gave up 2 bases and J gave up 2 bases, with 9 bases separating them. The CDR3 is 14 residues long. Germline CDR1 SGHTA, CDR2 FQGTGA. CDR3 sequence reads: CASSLGRANTEAFF. As DNA, the CDR3 is TGTGCCAGCAGCTTAGGCAGGGCTAACACTGAAGCTTTCTTT.

This clone was counted between two and nine times. This chain uses TRBV29-1 with TRBJ1-5, with D perhaps TRBD1 (5 bases). CDR1 is SQVTM, CDR2 ANQGSEA, per germline. This CDR3 spans 13 amino acids. Trimming pared 7 bases from V and 4 bases from J, leaving 14 bases between. Written as DNA, the CDR3 is TGCAGCGCTACCCAGGGTCTGAATCAGCCCCAGCATTTT. Translating gives CSATQGLNQPQHF.

Comments on this clone: This specimen includes other DNA sequences encoding the same CDR3. This chain uses TRBV5-1 with TRBJ1-2; D gene uncertain. V lost 0 bases to trimming and J lost 2 bases, with 8 bases between them. This CDR3 has 14 amino acids. Per germline, CDR1 SGHRS and CDR2 YFSETQ. CDR3 amino acids: CASSLAGGNYGYTF. In DNA, the CDR3 is TGCGCCAGCAGCTTGGCCGGAGGGAACTATGGCTACACCTTC.

V usage is TRBV5-1 and J usage is TRBJ2-3; weak D call: TRBD2 (5 bases). V was shortened by 3 bases and J by 3 bases, with 8 bases between the two germline ends. Per the germline V gene, CDR1 is SGHRS and CDR2 is YFSETQ. The CDR3 is 13 residues long. Here the CDR3 DNA reads TGCGCCAGCAGCTCGCCGGGGACAGATACGCAGTATTTT. As protein: CASSSPGTDTQYF.

This clone was detected once. This chain uses TRBV18 with TRBJ2-1, with 9 bases matching TRBD1. CDR3 length equals 15 residues. The ends lost 4 bases at V and 1 base at J; junction bases unmatched: 2. Germline V gives CDR1 KGHSH, CDR2 LQKENI. DNA for the CDR3: TGTGCCAGCTCACTCGGACAGGGGTCCTACAATGAGCAGTTCTTC. This gives the protein CASSLGQGSYNEQFF.

The CDR3 region has the DNA TGTGCCAGCAGTTACTCGAGATCGCGAAACACCATATATTTT. This gives the protein CASSYSRSRNTIYF. The V gene is TRBV6-6, the J gene TRBJ1-3; D is uncertain. The CDR3 length is 14 residues. Germline loops: CDR1 MNHNY, CDR2 SVGAGI (reference sequence). V gave up 0 bases and J gave up 5 bases, with 8 bases separating them.

The genes are TRBV9 and TRBJ2-1; D might be TRBD1 (5 bases). Germline V gene data show CDR1 as SGDLS and CDR2 as YYNGEE. V was clipped by 3 bases and J by 0 bases, with 7 bases between them. This CDR3 region has 14 residues. The CDR3 loop is CASSEGLSYNEQFF. The CDR3 coding sequence is TGTGCCAGCAGCGAGGGGCTCTCCTACAATGAGCAGTTCTTC.

A single count supports this clone. The chain couples TRBV19 to TRBJ1-1, with TRBD1 matching 7 bases. In germline, CDR1 is LNHDA, CDR2 SQIVND (reference sequence). This CDR3 is built from 11 residues. Losses at the gene ends were 10 bases for V and 11 bases for J; bases not matched to a gene: 10. In DNA form, the CDR3 reads TGTGCCACCCGACAGGGATTGATCGCTTTCTTT. As protein: CATRQGLIAFF. The whole variable domain, remainder taken from reference TRBV19 and TRBJ1-1, is DGGITQSPKYLFRKEGQNVTLSCEQNLNHDAMYWYRQDPGQGLRLIYYSQIVNDFQKGDIAEGYSVSREKKESFPLTVTSAQKNPTAFYLCATRQGLIAFFGQGTRLTVV.

The chain links TRBV9 to TRBJ2-2, with D hard to call. Germline CDR1 reads SGDLS; CDR2 reads YYNGEE. V lost 4 bases to trimming and J lost 5 bases, with 12 bases between them. The CDR3 is made up of 14 amino acids. CDR3 loop: CASSPGLETGELFF. CDR3 sequence (DNA): TGTGCCAGCAGCCCTGGTCTGGAGACCGGGGAGCTGTTTTTT.